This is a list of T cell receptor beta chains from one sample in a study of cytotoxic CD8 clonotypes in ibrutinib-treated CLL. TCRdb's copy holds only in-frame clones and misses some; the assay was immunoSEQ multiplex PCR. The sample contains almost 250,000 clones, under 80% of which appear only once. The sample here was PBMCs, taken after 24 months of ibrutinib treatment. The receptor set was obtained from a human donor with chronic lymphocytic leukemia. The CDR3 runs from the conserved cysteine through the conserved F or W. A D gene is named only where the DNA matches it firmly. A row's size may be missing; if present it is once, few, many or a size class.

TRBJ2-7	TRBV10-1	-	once	CARQYPLEQYF	TGCGCCCGACAGTACCCCCTGGAGCAGTACTTC
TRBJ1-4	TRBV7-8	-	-	CASSRTTATNEKLFF	TGTGCCAGCAGCCGAACGACAGCGACTAATGAAAAACTGTTTTTT
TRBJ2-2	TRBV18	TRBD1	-	CASSSGTGATGELFF	TGTGCCAGCTCATCCGGGACAGGGGCCACCGGGGAGCTGTTTTTT
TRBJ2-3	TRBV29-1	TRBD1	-	CSAFFDREFTDTQYF	TGCAGCGCCTTCTTTGACAGGGAGTTCACAGATACGCAGTATTTT
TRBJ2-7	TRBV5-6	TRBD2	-	CASIRGSGRPEQYF	TGTGCCAGCATCCGAGGTAGCGGGAGACCCGAGCAGTACTTC
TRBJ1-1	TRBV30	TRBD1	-	CAWSVLGTGMAEAFF	TGTGCCTGGAGTGTCCTCGGGACAGGGATGGCTGAAGCTTTCTTT
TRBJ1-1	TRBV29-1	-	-	CSGLGKGANTEAFF	TGCAGCGGCCTGGGGAAGGGCGCCAACACTGAAGCTTTCTTT
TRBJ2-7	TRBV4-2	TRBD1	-	CASSLGQGSYEQYF	TGTGCCAGCAGCCTAGGACAGGGCTCCTACGAGCAGTACTTC
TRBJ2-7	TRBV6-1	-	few	CASSALQGRPYEQYF	TGTGCCAGCAGTGCCCTACAGGGTCGGCCCTACGAGCAGTACTTC
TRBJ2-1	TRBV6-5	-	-	CASSYPGTQGNEQFF	TGTGCCAGCAGTTACCCCGGGACCCAAGGCAATGAGCAGTTCTTC
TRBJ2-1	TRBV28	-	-	CASSRTGWNEQFF	TGTGCCAGCAGCCGAACCGGGTGGAATGAGCAGTTCTTC
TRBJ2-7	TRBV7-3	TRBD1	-	CASSSQGTGTYEQYF	TGTGCCAGCAGCTCCCAGGGGACAGGGACCTACGAGCAGTACTTC
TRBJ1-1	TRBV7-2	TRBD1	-	CASSAQGDSEAFF	TGTGCCAGCAGCGCACAGGGGGATTCTGAAGCTTTCTTT
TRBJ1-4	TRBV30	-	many	CAWMSALGEKLFF	TGTGCCTGGATGTCGGCGCTGGGGGAAAAACTGTTTTTT
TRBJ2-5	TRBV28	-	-	CASSRQVLQETQYF	TGTGCCAGCAGTCGACAGGTCCTCCAAGAGACCCAGTACTTC
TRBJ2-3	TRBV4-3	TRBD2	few	CASSKTSGSGSTDTQYF	TGCGCCAGCAGCAAGACTAGCGGGAGTGGTAGCACAGATACGCAGTATTTT